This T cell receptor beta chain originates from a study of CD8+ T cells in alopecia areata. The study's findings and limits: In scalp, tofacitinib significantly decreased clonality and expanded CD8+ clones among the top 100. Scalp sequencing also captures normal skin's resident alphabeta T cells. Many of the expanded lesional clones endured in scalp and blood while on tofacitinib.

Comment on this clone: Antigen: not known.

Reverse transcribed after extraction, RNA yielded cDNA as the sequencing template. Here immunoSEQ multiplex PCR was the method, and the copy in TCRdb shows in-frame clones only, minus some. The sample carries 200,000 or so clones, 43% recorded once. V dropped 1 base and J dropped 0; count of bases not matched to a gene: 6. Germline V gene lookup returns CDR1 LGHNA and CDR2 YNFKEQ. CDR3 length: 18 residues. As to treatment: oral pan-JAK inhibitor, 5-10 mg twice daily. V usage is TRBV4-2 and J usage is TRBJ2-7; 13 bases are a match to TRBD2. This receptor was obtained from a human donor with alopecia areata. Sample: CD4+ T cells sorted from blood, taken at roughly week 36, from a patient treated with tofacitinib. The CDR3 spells CASSQGLAGGPSSYEQYF. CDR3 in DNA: TGTGCCAGCAGCCAAGGACTAGCGGGAGGCCCTAGCTCCTACGAGCAGTACTTC.